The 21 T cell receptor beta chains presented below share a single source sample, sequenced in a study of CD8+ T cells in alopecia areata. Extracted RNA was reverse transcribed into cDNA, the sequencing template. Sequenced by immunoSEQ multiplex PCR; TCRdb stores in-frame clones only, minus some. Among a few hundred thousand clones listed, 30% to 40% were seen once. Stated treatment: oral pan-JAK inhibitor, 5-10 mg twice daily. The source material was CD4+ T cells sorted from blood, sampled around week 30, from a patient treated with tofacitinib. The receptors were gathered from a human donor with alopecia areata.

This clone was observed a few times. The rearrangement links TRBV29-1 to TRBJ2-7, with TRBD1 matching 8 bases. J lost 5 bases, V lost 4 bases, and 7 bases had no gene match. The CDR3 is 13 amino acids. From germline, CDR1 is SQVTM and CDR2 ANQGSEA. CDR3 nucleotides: TGCAGCGTTGGACAGGGGAGAACGGACGAGCAGTACTTC. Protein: CSVGQGRTDEQYF.

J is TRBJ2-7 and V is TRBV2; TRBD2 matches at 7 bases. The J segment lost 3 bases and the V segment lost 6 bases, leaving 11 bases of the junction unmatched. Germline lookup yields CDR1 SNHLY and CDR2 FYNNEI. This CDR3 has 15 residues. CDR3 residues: CASSQTGGGNYEQYF. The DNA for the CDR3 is TGTGCCAGCAGCCAGACGGGGGGAGGGAACTACGAGCAGTACTTC. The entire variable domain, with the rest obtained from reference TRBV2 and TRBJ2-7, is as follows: EPEVTQTPSHQVTQMGQEVILRCVPISNHLYFYWYRQILGQKVEFLVSFYNNEISEKSEIFDDQFSVERPDGSNFTLKIRSTKLEDSAMYFCASSQTGGGNYEQYFGPGTRLTVT.

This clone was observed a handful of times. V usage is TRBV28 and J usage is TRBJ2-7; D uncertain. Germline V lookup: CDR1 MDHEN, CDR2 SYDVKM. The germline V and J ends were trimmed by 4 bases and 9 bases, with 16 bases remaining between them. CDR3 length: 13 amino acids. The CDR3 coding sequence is TGTGCCAGCAGTTGGACCACCGTCCTTGTGCAGTACTTC. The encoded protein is CASSWTTVLVQYF. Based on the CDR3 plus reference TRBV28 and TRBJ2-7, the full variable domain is DVKVTQSSRYLVKRTGEKVFLECVQDMDHENMFWYRQDPGLGLRLIYFSYDVKMKEKGDIPEGYSVSREKKERFSLILESASTNQTSMYLCASSWTTVLVQYFGPGTRLTVT.

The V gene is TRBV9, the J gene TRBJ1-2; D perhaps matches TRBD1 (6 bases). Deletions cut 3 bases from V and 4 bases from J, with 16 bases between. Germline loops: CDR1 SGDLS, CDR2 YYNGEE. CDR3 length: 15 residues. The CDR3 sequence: CASSALGGTSYGYTF. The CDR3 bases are TGTGCCAGCAGCGCGTTGGGGGGCACCTCCTATGGCTACACCTTC.

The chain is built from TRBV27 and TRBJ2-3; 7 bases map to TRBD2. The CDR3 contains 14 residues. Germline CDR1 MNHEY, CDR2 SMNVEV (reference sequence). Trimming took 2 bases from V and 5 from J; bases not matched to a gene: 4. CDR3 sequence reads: CASSLRLAEDTQYF. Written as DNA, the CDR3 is TGTGCCAGCAGTTTAAGACTAGCTGAAGATACGCAGTATTTT.

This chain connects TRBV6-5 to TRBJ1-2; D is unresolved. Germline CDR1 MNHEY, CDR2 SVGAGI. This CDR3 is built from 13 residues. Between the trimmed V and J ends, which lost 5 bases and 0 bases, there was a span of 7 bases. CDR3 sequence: CASSPGTNYGYTF. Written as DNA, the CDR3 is TGTGCCAGCAGTCCCGGAACTAACTATGGCTACACCTTC.

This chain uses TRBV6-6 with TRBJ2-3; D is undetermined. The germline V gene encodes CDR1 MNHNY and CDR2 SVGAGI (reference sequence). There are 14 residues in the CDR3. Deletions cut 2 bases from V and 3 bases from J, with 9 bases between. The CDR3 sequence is CASSYGFRTDTQYF. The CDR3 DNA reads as TGTGCCAGCAGTTACGGGTTTCGTACAGATACGCAGTATTTT.

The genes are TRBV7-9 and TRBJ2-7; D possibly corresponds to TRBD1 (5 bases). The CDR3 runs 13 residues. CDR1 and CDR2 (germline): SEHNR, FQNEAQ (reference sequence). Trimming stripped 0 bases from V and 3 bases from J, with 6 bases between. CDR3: CASSLAGRYEQYF. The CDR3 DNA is TGTGCCAGCAGCTTAGCGGGGCGCTACGAGCAGTACTTC.

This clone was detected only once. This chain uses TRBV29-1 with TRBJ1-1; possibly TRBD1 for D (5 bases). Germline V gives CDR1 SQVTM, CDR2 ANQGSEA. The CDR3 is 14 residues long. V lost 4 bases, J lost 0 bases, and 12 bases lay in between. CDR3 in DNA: TGCAGCGTTGGGTCCGAGGGGATGAACACTGAAGCTTTCTTT. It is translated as CSVGSEGMNTEAFF.

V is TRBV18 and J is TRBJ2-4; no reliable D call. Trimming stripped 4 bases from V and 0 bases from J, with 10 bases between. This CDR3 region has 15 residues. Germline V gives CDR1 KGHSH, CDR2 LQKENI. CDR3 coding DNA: TGTGCCAGCTCACTCTCGAAGCTAGCCAAAAACATTCAGTACTTC. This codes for CASSLSKLAKNIQYF.

The DNA for the CDR3 is TGTGCCAGCAGTCCCTCCTACAATGAGCAGTTCTTC. It specifies CASSPSYNEQFF. The chain links TRBV6-6 to TRBJ2-1, with D unclear. This CDR3 contains 12 residues. The V and J ends lost 5 bases and 0 bases respectively, with 2 bases between them. Germline assignment: CDR1 MNHNY and CDR2 SVGAGI (reference sequence).

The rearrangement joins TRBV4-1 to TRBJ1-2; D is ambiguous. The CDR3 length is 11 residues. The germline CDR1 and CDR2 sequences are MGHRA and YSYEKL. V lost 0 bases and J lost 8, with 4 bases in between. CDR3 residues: CASSQDVGYTF. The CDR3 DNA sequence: TGCGCCAGCAGCCAAGATGTGGGCTACACCTTC.

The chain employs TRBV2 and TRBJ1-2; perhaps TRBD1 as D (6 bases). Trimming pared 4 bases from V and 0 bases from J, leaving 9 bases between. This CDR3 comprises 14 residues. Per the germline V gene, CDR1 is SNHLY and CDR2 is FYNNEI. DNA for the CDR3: TGTGCCAGCAGTGCTCAGGGGACTAACTATGGCTACACCTTC. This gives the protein CASSAQGTNYGYTF.

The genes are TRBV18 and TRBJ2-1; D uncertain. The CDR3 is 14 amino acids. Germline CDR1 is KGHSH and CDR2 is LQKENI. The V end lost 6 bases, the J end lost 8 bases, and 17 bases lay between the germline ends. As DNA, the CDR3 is TGTGCCAGCTCCAGGTCCTTAGGAGACGATGAGCAGTTCTTC. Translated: CASSRSLGDDEQFF. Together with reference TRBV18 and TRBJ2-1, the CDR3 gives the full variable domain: NAGVMQNPRHLVRRRGQEARLRCSPMKGHSHVYWYRQLPEEGLKFMVYLQKENIIDESGMPKERFSAEFPKEGPSILRIQQVVRGDSAAYFCASSRSLGDDEQFFGPGTRLTVL.

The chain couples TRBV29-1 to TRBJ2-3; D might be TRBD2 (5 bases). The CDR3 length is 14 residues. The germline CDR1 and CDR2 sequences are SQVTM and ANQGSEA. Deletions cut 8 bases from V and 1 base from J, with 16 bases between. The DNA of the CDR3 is TGCAGCCTCGAGGGTCCCCCAGGCACAGATACGCAGTATTTT. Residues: CSLEGPPGTDTQYF.

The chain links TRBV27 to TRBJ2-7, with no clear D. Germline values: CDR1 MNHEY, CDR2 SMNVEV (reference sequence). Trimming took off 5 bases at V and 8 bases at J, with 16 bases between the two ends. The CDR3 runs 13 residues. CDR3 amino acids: CASSRRLLAQQYF. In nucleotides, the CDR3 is TGTGCCAGCAGTAGAAGGCTCCTCGCTCAGCAGTACTTC.

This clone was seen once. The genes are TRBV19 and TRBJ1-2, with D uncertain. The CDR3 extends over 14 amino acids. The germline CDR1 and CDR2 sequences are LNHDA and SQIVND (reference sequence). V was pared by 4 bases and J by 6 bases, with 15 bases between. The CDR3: CASSKRTVNDGYTF. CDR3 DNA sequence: TGTGCCAGTAGTAAACGGACCGTCAATGATGGCTACACCTTC.

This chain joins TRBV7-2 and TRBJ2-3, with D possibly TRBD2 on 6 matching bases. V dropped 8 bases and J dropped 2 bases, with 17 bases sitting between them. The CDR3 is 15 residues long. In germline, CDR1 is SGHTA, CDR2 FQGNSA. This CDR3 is CASGRGTHYTDTQYF. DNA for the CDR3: TGTGCCAGCGGACGAGGGACTCATTACACAGATACGCAGTATTTT.

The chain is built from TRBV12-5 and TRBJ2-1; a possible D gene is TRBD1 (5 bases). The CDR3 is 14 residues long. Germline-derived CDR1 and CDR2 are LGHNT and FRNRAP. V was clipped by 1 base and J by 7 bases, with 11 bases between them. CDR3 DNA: TGTGCTAGTGGTTTGGGACAGAACTTTAATGAGCAGTTCTTC. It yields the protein CASGLGQNFNEQFF. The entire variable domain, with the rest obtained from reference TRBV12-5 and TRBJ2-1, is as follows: DARVTQTPRHKVTEMGQEVTMRCQPILGHNTVFWYRQTMMQGLELLAYFRNRAPLDDSGMPKDRFSAEMPDATLATLKIQPSEPRDSAVYFCASGLGQNFNEQFFGPGTRLTVL.

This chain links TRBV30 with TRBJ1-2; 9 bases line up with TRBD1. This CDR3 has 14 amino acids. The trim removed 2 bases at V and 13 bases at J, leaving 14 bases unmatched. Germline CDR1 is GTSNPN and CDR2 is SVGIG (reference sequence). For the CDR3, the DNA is TGTGCCTGGAGTCATCGGGACAGGGTGTCCGTCAGCACCTTC. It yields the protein CAWSHRDRVSVSTF.

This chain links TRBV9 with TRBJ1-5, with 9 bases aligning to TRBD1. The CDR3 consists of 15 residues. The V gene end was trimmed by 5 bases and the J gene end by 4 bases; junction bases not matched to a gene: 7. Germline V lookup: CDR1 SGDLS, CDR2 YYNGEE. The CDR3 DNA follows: TGTGCCAGCAGTAAGACAGGGGGGGAAAATCAGCCCCAGCATTTT. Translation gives CASSKTGGENQPQHF.